One and the same sample provided the 20 T cell receptor beta chains below, sequenced in a study of shared clonotypes between healthy human individuals. The repertoire was sequenced with immunoSEQ multiplex PCR; TCRdb's copy has only in-frame clones and lacks some. The sample has approximately 2.1 million clones, just over 90% seen once. Specimen: naive CD4+ T cells from PBMCs. Subset denoted: CD45RA+ positively selected. These receptors were taken from a man aged 18 to 29 in good health. Some clones in this sample may be carry-over from other donors' samples.

As concerns this clone: The same CDR3 arises from other DNA sequences in this sample as well. This chain uses TRBV15 with TRBJ2-7; D not resolved. CDR1 is LNHNV, CDR2 YYDKDF, per germline (reference sequence). V lost 0 bases and J lost 3, with 9 bases in between. This CDR3 has 14 amino acids. The CDR3 reads CATSRDPGLYEQYF. The CDR3 bases are TGTGCCACCAGCAGAGATCCGGGTCTCTACGAGCAGTACTTC.

Of note for this clone: Other DNA sequences in the same sample also yield this CDR3. The rearrangement links TRBV5-5 to TRBJ1-5; 10 nucleotides align to TRBD1. CDR1 is SGHKS and CDR2 is YYEKEE in the germline V gene (reference sequence). The ends lost 4 bases at V and 2 bases at J; junction bases unmatched: 3. This CDR3 region has 15 residues. CDR3 protein: CASSPGTGGNQPQHF. The CDR3, as DNA: TGTGCCAGCAGCCCGGGGACAGGGGGCAATCAGCCCCAGCATTTT. The full variable domain, its missing parts supplied by reference TRBV5-5 and TRBJ1-5, is DAGVTQSPTHLIKTRGQQVTLRCSPISGHKSVSWYQQVLGQGPQFIFQYYEKEERGRGNFPDRFSARQFPNYSSELNVNALLLGDSALYLCASSPGTGGNQPQHFGDGTRLSIL.

Remarks on this clone: Within the sample, other DNA sequences also encode this same CDR3. The rearrangement uses TRBV6-5 and TRBJ1-2; D is ambiguous. There are 14 residues in the CDR3. The germline gives CDR1 MNHEY, CDR2 SVGAGI. Trimming removed 0 bases from V and 5 bases from J, with 10 bases in between. The CDR3 region is CASSYSRRGYGYTF. The CDR3 coding sequence is TGTGCCAGCAGTTACTCTAGGCGGGGATATGGCTACACCTTC.

The J gene is TRBJ1-5, the V gene TRBV25-1, with unresolved D. This CDR3 contains 15 residues. The germline CDR1 and CDR2 sequences are MGHDK and SYGVNS. Trimming pared 6 bases from V and 0 bases from J, leaving 12 bases between. In nucleotides, the CDR3 is TGTGCCAGCAGAACCGACCCAGATAGCAATCAGCCCCAGCATTTT. Its translation: CASRTDPDSNQPQHF.

The chain links TRBV20-1 to TRBJ2-2; no clear D gene. The CDR3 contains 11 residues. V was shortened by 8 bases and J by 2 bases, with 6 bases between the two germline ends. Germline CDR1 reads DFQATT; CDR2 reads SNEGSKA (reference sequence). CDR3: CSLHNTGELFF. CDR3 DNA sequence: TGCAGTCTACATAACACCGGGGAGCTGTTTTTT.

Note on this clone: The same CDR3 is also encoded by other DNA sequences in this sample. The chain combines TRBV7-2 with TRBJ2-2, with D possibly called TRBD1 or TRBD2 (5 bases each). Germline V gene sequence: CDR1 SGHTA, CDR2 FQGNSA. V was clipped by 1 base and J by 0 bases, with 6 bases between them. The CDR3 sequence is 15 residues long. The CDR3 DNA is TGTGCCAGCAGCTTAGGAGGGGCGAACACCGGGGAGCTGTTTTTT. Amino acid sequence: CASSLGGANTGELFF.

The rearrangement links TRBV19 to TRBJ2-2; TRBD1 matches at 8 bases. Per the germline V gene, CDR1 is LNHDA and CDR2 is SQIVND (reference sequence). V lost 3 bases to trimming and J lost 6 bases; unmatched junction nucleotides: 9. The length of the CDR3 is 16 residues. The DNA of the CDR3 is TGTGCCAGTAGTATTCTTCTGGGACAGGCTTCCGGGGAGCTGTTTTTT. The encoded protein is CASSILLGQASGELFF.

The chain is built from TRBV9 and TRBJ1-4, with 9 bases aligning to TRBD1. Germline lookup yields CDR1 SGDLS and CDR2 YYNGEE. The CDR3 is made up of 15 amino acids. The junction had 8 bases not matched to a gene; V was cut back by 4 bases and J by 7 bases. The CDR3 bases are TGTGCCAGCAGCAAAACAGGGGGCGAGATTGAAAAACTGTTTTTT. Its protein product is CASSKTGGEIEKLFF.

The chain joins TRBV27 to TRBJ2-7; maybe TRBD1 (6 bases). This CDR3 spans 15 amino acids. V was pared by 3 bases and J by 2 bases, with 14 bases between. CDR1 is MNHEY, CDR2 SMNVEV, per germline (reference sequence). The CDR3: CASSFLGQLTYEQYF. CDR3 nucleotide sequence: TGTGCCAGCAGTTTTCTGGGACAACTCACCTACGAGCAGTACTTC.

The rearrangement uses TRBV11-2 and TRBJ2-2, with 8 nucleotides matching TRBD1. Trimming took 5 bases from V and 6 from J; bases not matched to a gene: 8. Per germline, CDR1 SGHAT and CDR2 FQNNGV. The CDR3 contains 15 residues. The CDR3, as DNA: TGTGCCAGCAGCCGACGACAGGGGTCGCCCGGGGAGCTGTTTTTT. Translation: CASSRRQGSPGELFF.

This clone occurred once. J is TRBJ2-1 and V is TRBV30; 9 bases align to TRBD2. The CDR3 runs to 14 residues. The J segment lost 10 bases and the V segment lost 1 base, leaving 8 bases of the junction unmatched. Germline CDR1 reads GTSNPN; CDR2 reads SVGIG (reference sequence). CDR3 sequence: CAWSGLAGVREQFF. CDR3 sequence (DNA): TGTGCCTGGAGTGGATTAGCGGGAGTGCGCGAGCAGTTCTTC.

This clone has only one observation. This chain uses TRBV19 with TRBJ1-2; D is possibly TRBD1 (5 bases). The CDR3 is 12 residues long. Germline V CDR1 and CDR2: LNHDA, SQIVND (reference sequence). V shed 5 bases and J shed 7 bases, with 11 bases lying between them. The CDR3 here is CASSRGTGGYTF. CDR3 coding DNA: TGTGCCAGTAGTCGGGGGACTGGTGGCTACACCTTC.

This clone was recorded once. The DNA of the CDR3 is TGTGCCAGCGCTAATTCAGAGACCCAGTACTTC. This gives the protein CASANSETQYF. V usage is TRBV2 and J usage is TRBJ2-5; no reliable D call. The CDR3 consists of 11 residues. V was trimmed by 8 bases and J by 4 bases, leaving 8 bases between them. The germline V gene has CDR1 SNHLY and CDR2 FYNNEI.

V and J are TRBV10-3 and TRBJ2-2; TRBD2 aligns across 12 bases. V gave up 4 bases and J gave up 4 bases; unmatched junction bases: 4. Per the germline V gene, CDR1 is ENHRY and CDR2 is SYGVKD. The CDR3 contains 16 residues. CDR3 loop: CAISGTSGRITGELFF. CDR3 bases: TGTGCCATCAGTGGAACTAGCGGGAGGATCACCGGGGAGCTGTTTTTT.

This rearrangement joins TRBV7-7 to TRBJ2-1; 7 positions match TRBD1. Looked up from germline, CDR1 is SSHAT and CDR2 is FNYEAQ (reference sequence). The J segment lost 0 bases and the V segment lost 1 base, leaving 12 bases of the junction unmatched. The CDR3 is 19 amino acids. This chain's CDR3 is CASSLGTRGPESSYNEQFF. The CDR3 DNA follows: TGTGCCAGCAGCTTAGGAACTAGGGGGCCTGAGAGCTCCTACAATGAGCAGTTCTTC.

The chain joins TRBV27 to TRBJ2-4; D gene uncertain. Trimming stripped 4 bases from V and 8 bases from J, with 12 bases between. CDR3 size: 13 residues. Germline V CDR1 and CDR2: MNHEY, SMNVEV (reference sequence). CDR3 nucleotide sequence: TGTGCCAGCAGTTCCCGTCTTGGCGACATTCAGTACTTC. Translated, it gives CASSSRLGDIQYF.

The chain has TRBV19 and TRBJ1-5; D perhaps matches TRBD1 (5 bases). V lost 5 bases and J 1 base, leaving 12 bases between the germline ends. Per the germline V gene, CDR1 is LNHDA and CDR2 is SQIVND (reference sequence). The CDR3 totals 15 residues. CDR3 protein: CASSAWDPSNQPQHF. The CDR3 nucleotides read TGTGCCAGTAGTGCGTGGGACCCGAGCAATCAGCCCCAGCATTTT.

A word on this clone: In the same sample, other DNA sequences code for this CDR3. The V call is TRBV6-1, the J call TRBJ2-7, with D hard to call. The CDR3 consists of 11 residues. Looked up from germline, CDR1 is MNHNS and CDR2 is SASEGT. V dropped 6 bases and J dropped 4 bases, with 7 bases sitting between them. CDR3 sequence (DNA): TGTGCCAGCAGCGAGATTTACGAGCAGTACTTC. Translation: CASSEIYEQYF.

V usage is TRBV7-2 and J usage is TRBJ2-7; 13 bases are shared with TRBD2. Germline CDR1 reads SGHTA; CDR2 reads FQGNSA. The trim removed 5 bases at V and 0 bases at J, leaving 7 bases unmatched. The CDR3 runs 17 residues. The CDR3 sequence is CASSRPTSGRASYEQYF. For the CDR3, the DNA is TGTGCCAGCAGCCGTCCCACTAGCGGGAGGGCCTCCTACGAGCAGTACTTC.

Concerning this clone: Other DNA sequences within the sample encode an identical CDR3. The CDR3 loop reads CASSPDRNYGYTF. The CDR3 bases are TGTGCCAGCAGCCCCGACAGGAACTATGGCTACACCTTC. The rearrangement joins TRBV9 to TRBJ1-2, with TRBD1 as a possible D gene (6 bases). CDR3 length: 13 residues. Per germline, CDR1 SGDLS and CDR2 YYNGEE. V was shortened by 4 bases and J by 2 bases, with 9 bases between the two germline ends.